One and the same sample provided the 25 T cell receptor beta chains below, sequenced in a study of cytomegalovirus exposure and HLA in healthy donors. The PCR had 60 Vbeta and 13 Jbeta primers. Repertoires were generated with immunoSEQ multiplex PCR, while TCRdb's copy carries only in-frame clones and drops some. Altogether 250,000 to 350,000 clones are present, about 87% being singletons, with the ten largest covering around 2.1%. The sequencing input was PBMCs. Receptor source: a woman aged 18 to 35 in good health and CMV-seronegative.

This clone was seen a single time. The chain carries TRBV11-2 and TRBJ1-4; no firm D call. V shed 1 base and J shed 0 bases, with 9 bases lying between them. Germline-derived CDR1 and CDR2 are SGHAT and FQNNGV. This CDR3 is 16 amino acids long. CDR3 DNA: TGTGCCAGCAGCTTAGGTCGACTGGCAACTAATGAAAAACTGTTTTTT. Its protein product is CASSLGRLATNEKLFF.

This chain links TRBV29-1 with TRBJ1-4; D remains ambiguous. The CDR3 runs 12 residues. Germline V lookup: CDR1 SQVTM, CDR2 ANQGSEA. The V end was cut by 6 bases, the J end by 4 bases, with 9 bases between. The CDR3 region has the DNA TGCAGCGTCGGAGCTTATAATGAAAAACTGTTTTTT. Translated: CSVGAYNEKLFF.

J is TRBJ2-1 and V is TRBV19, with 8 bases lining up with TRBD2. Trimming cost V 8 bases and J 0 bases; bases outside gene matches: 6. The CDR3 covers 15 residues. Per germline, CDR1 LNHDA and CDR2 SQIVND (reference sequence). The CDR3 reads CASGLAPISYNEQFF. CDR3 coding DNA: TGTGCCAGTGGACTAGCTCCCATCTCCTACAATGAGCAGTTCTTC.

This clone has only a few counts. The chain employs TRBV7-3 and TRBJ1-6; a possible D gene is TRBD1 (6 bases). Between the trimmed V and J ends, which lost 2 bases and 7 bases, there was a span of 15 bases. The germline gives CDR1 SGHTA, CDR2 FQGTGA. The CDR3 consists of 16 residues. Here the CDR3 DNA reads TGTGCCAGCAGCTTAGTGGGGGCGCCTAAGAATTCACCCCTCCACTTT. It translates to CASSLVGAPKNSPLHF.

This rearrangement joins TRBV6-6 to TRBJ1-1; TRBD1 is a possible D gene (5 bases). This CDR3 has 14 residues. Per the germline V gene, CDR1 is MNHNY and CDR2 is SVGAGI (reference sequence). Trimming stripped 7 bases from V and 4 bases from J, with 16 bases between. The CDR3 DNA follows: TGTGCCAGCAAAGAAGAAACAGGTCGCACTGAAGCTTTCTTT. It encodes CASKEETGRTEAFF.

The chain couples TRBV2 to TRBJ2-4, with D maybe TRBD2 (7 bases). V was cut by 1 base and J by 0 bases, with 10 bases left in between. The germline V gene has CDR1 SNHLY and CDR2 FYNNEI. The CDR3 totals 16 residues. CDR3 sequence: CASSEGGGLAKNIQYF. In DNA form, the CDR3 reads TGTGCCAGCAGTGAAGGGGGGGGGCTAGCCAAAAACATTCAGTACTTC.

The V gene is TRBV9, the J gene TRBJ1-6; TRBD1 aligns across 9 bases. The CDR3 extends over 15 amino acids. V lost 2 bases to trimming and J lost 10 bases; unmatched junction nucleotides: 7. Germline V lookup: CDR1 SGDLS, CDR2 YYNGEE. CDR3 nucleotides: TGTGCCAGCAGCGTCGGACAGGGGAGGGAGTCACCCCTCCACTTT. This gives the protein CASSVGQGRESPLHF.

V is TRBV6-1 and J is TRBJ2-1; 14 bases match TRBD2. Trimming cost V 2 bases and J 12 bases; bases outside gene matches: 9. Germline lookup yields CDR1 MNHNS and CDR2 SASEGT. The CDR3 sequence is 16 residues long. Here the CDR3 DNA reads TGTGCCAGCAGTGAAATCGGGACTAGCGGGGGCCGCAGGCAGTTCTTC. Amino acids: CASSEIGTSGGRRQFF.

The V gene is TRBV19, the J gene TRBJ2-6; TRBD1 matches 7 bases. CDR3 length equals 19 residues. Germline-derived CDR1 and CDR2 are LNHDA and SQIVND (reference sequence). J lost 1 base, V lost 6 bases, and 15 bases had no gene match. This CDR3 is CASRPLGTDQLSGANVLTF. Written as DNA, the CDR3 is TGTGCCAGTAGGCCCCTCGGGACAGATCAACTTTCTGGGGCCAACGTCCTGACTTTC.

The V gene is TRBV18, the J gene TRBJ1-2, with TRBD1 matching 10 bases. Germline assignment: CDR1 KGHSH and CDR2 LQKENI. The CDR3 length is 15 residues. V shed 1 base and J 6 bases; nucleotides not matched to a gene: 5. In DNA form, the CDR3 reads TGTGCCAGCTCACCACAAGACAGGGGGCGGGATGGCTACACCTTC. Its translation: CASSPQDRGRDGYTF. The whole variable domain, filled in from reference TRBV18 and TRBJ1-2, reads NAGVMQNPRHLVRRRGQEARLRCSPMKGHSHVYWYRQLPEEGLKFMVYLQKENIIDESGMPKERFSAEFPKEGPSILRIQQVVRGDSAAYFCASSPQDRGRDGYTFGSGTRLTVV.

The chain uses TRBV4-1 and TRBJ2-6, with a possible D match to TRBD1 (6 bases). Trimming stripped 4 bases from V and 0 bases from J, with 16 bases between. Germline V CDR1 and CDR2: MGHRA, YSYEKL. The CDR3 spans 18 residues. CDR3 nucleotides: TGCGCCAGCAGCCCGGACGACAGGTACGCCTCTGGGGCCAACGTCCTGACTTTC. Protein product: CASSPDDRYASGANVLTF.

Of note for this clone: The same CDR3 is also encoded by other DNA sequences in this sample. The V call is TRBV6-5, the J call TRBJ1-1; D gene uncertain. Germline V CDR1 and CDR2: MNHEY, SVGAGI. The CDR3 is 13 amino acids. V was pared by 4 bases and J by 3 bases, with 9 bases between. CDR3: CASSFGDDTEAFF. For the CDR3, the DNA is TGTGCCAGCAGTTTCGGGGATGACACTGAAGCTTTCTTT.

The rearrangement links TRBV5-1 to TRBJ2-7, with 7 bases that match TRBD1. J was trimmed by 2 bases and V by 5 bases; bases with no gene match: 7. The CDR3 loop spans 14 amino acids. Germline CDR1 and CDR2: SGHRS and YFSETQ. The CDR3 reads CASRSGTVPYEQYF. DNA for the CDR3: TGCGCCAGCAGATCCGGGACAGTACCCTACGAGCAGTACTTC.

The chain has TRBV2 and TRBJ2-3; weak D call: TRBD2 (6 bases). Germline V gives CDR1 SNHLY, CDR2 FYNNEI. V was trimmed by 7 bases and J by 5 bases, leaving 19 bases between them. The CDR3 is 15 amino acids. CDR3 protein: CASNPGDSFKDTQYF. CDR3 nucleotide sequence: TGTGCCAGCAATCCGGGAGACTCTTTCAAAGATACGCAGTATTTT.

For this clone: One end of the junction does not line up with germline, which may come from a read error. The chain combines TRBV7-9 with TRBJ2-5; D unresolved. Looked up from germline, CDR1 is SEHNR and CDR2 is FQNEAQ (reference sequence). This CDR3 region has 12 residues. CDR3 nucleotides: TGTTCCAGCAGCCCTAGTACAGAGACCCAGTACTTC. It yields the protein CSSSPSTETQYF.

The CDR3 coding sequence is TGTGCCATCAGTGAGACGGGAATAAGCAATCAGCCCCAGCATTTT. Residues: CAISETGISNQPQHF. The V and J genes are TRBV10-3 and TRBJ1-5; D is undetermined. The CDR3 consists of 15 residues. In germline, CDR1 is ENHRY, CDR2 SYGVKD. Trimming shortened V by 2 bases and J by 1 base, and 9 bases separated the two germline ends.

This sequence joins TRBV5-1 and TRBJ2-2; D is uncertain. CDR1 is SGHRS, CDR2 YFSETQ, per germline. This CDR3 is built from 14 residues. The germline V and J ends were trimmed by 0 bases and 6 bases, with 9 bases remaining between them. The CDR3 spells CASSLARTSGELFF. CDR3 coding DNA: TGCGCCAGCAGCTTGGCGCGAACCTCCGGGGAGCTGTTTTTT.

CDR3: CSVSPRTGTYEQYF. In nucleotides, the CDR3 is TGCAGCGTTTCCCCGCGGACAGGGACCTACGAGCAGTACTTC. The chain carries TRBV29-1 and TRBJ2-7; 8 nucleotides align to TRBD1. CDR1 and CDR2 from the germline V gene are SQVTM and ANQGSEA. This CDR3 spans 14 amino acids. Trimming took 5 bases from V and 2 from J; bases not matched to a gene: 8.

This clone was counted between two and nine times. This chain connects TRBV9 to TRBJ1-2, with unresolved D. The V end lost 0 bases, the J end lost 2 bases, and 14 bases lay between the germline ends. The CDR3 length is 16 residues. Germline V gives CDR1 SGDLS, CDR2 YYNGEE. CDR3 DNA sequence: TGTGCCAGCAGCGTAGACTCGGAGGGCTGGAACTATGGCTACACCTTC. Translated: CASSVDSEGWNYGYTF.

V and J are TRBV5-1 and TRBJ2-3; possible D gene TRBD2, 5 bases. The CDR3 loop spans 15 amino acids. Germline V lookup: CDR1 SGHRS, CDR2 YFSETQ. V was clipped by 0 bases and J by 4 bases, with 12 bases between them. CDR3 nucleotides: TGCGCCAGCAGCTTGGATGAGGTAGCGCCAGATACGCAGTATTTT. Translating it yields CASSLDEVAPDTQYF.

The rearrangement links TRBV29-1 to TRBJ1-2, with a weak D call TRBD1 (5 bases). Deletions cut 6 bases from V and 4 bases from J, with 15 bases between. This CDR3 contains 13 residues. CDR1 SQVTM and CDR2 ANQGSEA come from the germline V gene. CDR3 sequence (DNA): TGCAGCGTCCTAACAGGATTGACCTATGGCTACACCTTC. Protein sequence: CSVLTGLTYGYTF. Full variable domain (rest looked up from reference TRBV29-1 and TRBJ1-2): SAVISQKPSRDICQRGTSLTIQCQVDSQVTMMFWYRQQPGQSLTLIATANQGSEATYESGFVIDKFPISRPNLTFSTLTVSNMSPEDSSIYLCSVLTGLTYGYTFGSGTRLTVV.

CDR3 sequence (DNA): TGTGCCAGTAGTATTGTCACCGGGACACTTGGAAACACCATATATTTT. This encodes CASSIVTGTLGNTIYF. The gene calls are TRBV19 and TRBJ1-3; maybe TRBD1 (6 bases). Deletions cut 3 bases from V and 3 bases from J, with 15 bases between. This CDR3 is 16 amino acids long. The germline CDR1 and CDR2 sequences are LNHDA and SQIVND (reference sequence).

To note about this clone: The same CDR3 is also encoded by other DNA sequences in this sample. CDR3 in amino acids: CASSPGTGELFF. The CDR3, as DNA: TGCGCCAGCAGTCCGGGAACCGGGGAGCTGTTTTTT. This chain connects TRBV5-1 to TRBJ2-2; the D gene is possibly TRBD2 (5 bases). This CDR3 has 12 residues. Germline CDR1 and CDR2: SGHRS and YFSETQ. Deletions cut 5 bases from V and 5 bases from J, with 7 bases between.

The genes are TRBV28 and TRBJ1-2; D may be TRBD1 (6 bases). CDR1 and CDR2 from the germline V gene are MDHEN and SYDVKM. The CDR3 spans 18 residues. Trimming shortened V by 4 bases and J by 2 bases, and 23 bases separated the two germline ends. The CDR3 region has the DNA TGTGCCAGCAGTTCCTTGACAGGACCTCAGAAGTCCAACTATGGCTACACCTTC. Amino acid sequence: CASSSLTGPQKSNYGYTF.

In its sample, this clone was seen once. V usage is TRBV27 and J usage is TRBJ2-1; TRBD2 is a possible D gene (5 bases). The CDR3 sequence is 15 residues long. Germline V lookup: CDR1 MNHEY, CDR2 SMNVEV (reference sequence). Trimming removed 3 bases from V and 5 bases from J, with 14 bases in between. The CDR3 reads CASSLDSPDHNEQFF. CDR3 DNA: TGTGCCAGCAGTTTGGACTCTCCAGACCACAATGAGCAGTTCTTC.